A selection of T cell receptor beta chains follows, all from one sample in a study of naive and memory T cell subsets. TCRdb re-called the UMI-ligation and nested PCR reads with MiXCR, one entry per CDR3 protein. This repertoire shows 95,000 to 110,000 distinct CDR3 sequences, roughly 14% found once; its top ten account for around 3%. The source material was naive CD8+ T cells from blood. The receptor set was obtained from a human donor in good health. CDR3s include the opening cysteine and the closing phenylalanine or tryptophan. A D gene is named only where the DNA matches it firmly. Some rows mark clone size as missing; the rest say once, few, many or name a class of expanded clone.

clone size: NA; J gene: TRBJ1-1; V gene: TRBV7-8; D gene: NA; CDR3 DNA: TGTGCCAGCAGTCACAACCCCAGGGCAGGGCTCTTATCGAACACTGAAGCTTTCTTT; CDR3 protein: CASSHNPRAGLLSNTEAFF
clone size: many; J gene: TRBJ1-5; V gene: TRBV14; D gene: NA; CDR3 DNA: TGTGCCAGCAGCAGAGCCCTGGGGGATAGCAATCAGCCCCAGCATTTT; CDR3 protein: CASSRALGDSNQPQHF
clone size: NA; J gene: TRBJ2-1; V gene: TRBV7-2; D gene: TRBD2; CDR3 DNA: TGTGCCAGCAGCCCGGGACTAGCGGGAGACAATGAGCAGTTCTTC; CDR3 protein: CASSPGLAGDNEQFF
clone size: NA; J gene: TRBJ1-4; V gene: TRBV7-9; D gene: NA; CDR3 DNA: TGTGCCAGCAGCCCAGGGACGGATGAAAAACTGTTTTTT; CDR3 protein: CASSPGTDEKLFF
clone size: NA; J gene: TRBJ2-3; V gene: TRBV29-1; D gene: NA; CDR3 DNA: TGCAGCGTTCTTCCTGATACGCAGTATTTT; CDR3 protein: CSVLPDTQYF
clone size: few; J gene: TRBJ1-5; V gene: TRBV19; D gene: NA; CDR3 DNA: TGTGCCAGTACCAGAGGTGGGGGAATTCAGCCCCAGCATTTT; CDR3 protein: CASTRGGGIQPQHF
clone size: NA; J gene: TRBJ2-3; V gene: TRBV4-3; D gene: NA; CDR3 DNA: TGCGCCAGCAGCCAAGATCTAGAAACAGATACGCAGTATTTT; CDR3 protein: CASSQDLETDTQYF
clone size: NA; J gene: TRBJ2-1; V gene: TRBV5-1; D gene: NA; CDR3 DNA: TGCGCCAGCAGCCAGTGGGGGGAATACAATGAGCAGTTCTTC; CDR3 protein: CASSQWGEYNEQFF
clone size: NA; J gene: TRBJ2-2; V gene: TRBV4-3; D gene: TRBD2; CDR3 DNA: TGCGCCAGCAGCCTCGCCGGGGGGAGCGAAAACACCGGGGAGCTGTTTTTT; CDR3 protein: CASSLAGGSENTGELFF
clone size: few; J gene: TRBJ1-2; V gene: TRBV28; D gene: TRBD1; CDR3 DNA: TGTGCCAGCAGTTTCGGGACAGCTAACTATGGCTACACCTTC; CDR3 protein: CASSFGTANYGYTF